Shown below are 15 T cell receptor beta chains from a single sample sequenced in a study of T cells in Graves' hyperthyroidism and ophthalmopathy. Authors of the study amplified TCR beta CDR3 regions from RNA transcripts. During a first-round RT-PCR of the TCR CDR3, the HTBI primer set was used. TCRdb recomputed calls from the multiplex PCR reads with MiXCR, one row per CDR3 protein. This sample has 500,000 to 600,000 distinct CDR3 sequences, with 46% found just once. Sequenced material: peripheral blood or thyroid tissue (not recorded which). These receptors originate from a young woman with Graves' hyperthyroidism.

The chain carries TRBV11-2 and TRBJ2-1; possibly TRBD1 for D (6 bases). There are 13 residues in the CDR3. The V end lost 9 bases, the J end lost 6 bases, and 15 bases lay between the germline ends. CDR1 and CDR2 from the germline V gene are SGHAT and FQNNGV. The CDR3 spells CARQGRHRNEQFF. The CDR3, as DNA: TGTGCCAGACAGGGCCGTCACCGCAATGAGCAGTTCTTC.

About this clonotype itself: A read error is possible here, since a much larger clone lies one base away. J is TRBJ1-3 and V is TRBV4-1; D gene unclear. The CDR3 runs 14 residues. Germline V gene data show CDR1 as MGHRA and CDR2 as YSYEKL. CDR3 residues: CASRQAGDGNTIYF. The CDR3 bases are TGCGCCAGCAGACAAGCGGGTGACGGAAACACCATATATTTT.

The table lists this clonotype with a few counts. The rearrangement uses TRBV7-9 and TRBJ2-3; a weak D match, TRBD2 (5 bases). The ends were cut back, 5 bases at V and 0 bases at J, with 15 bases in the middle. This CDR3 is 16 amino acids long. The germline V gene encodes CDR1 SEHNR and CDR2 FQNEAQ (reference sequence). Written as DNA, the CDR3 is TGTGCCAGCAGCACCGATTTCGTAGCGAGCACAGATACGCAGTATTTT. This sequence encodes CASSTDFVASTDTQYF.

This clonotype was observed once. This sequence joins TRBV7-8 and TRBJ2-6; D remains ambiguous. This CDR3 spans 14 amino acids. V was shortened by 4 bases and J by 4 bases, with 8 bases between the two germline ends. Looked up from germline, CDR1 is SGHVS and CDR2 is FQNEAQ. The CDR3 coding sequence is TGTGCCAGCAGCTCGGTCCTAGGGGCCAACGTCCTGACTTTC. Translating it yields CASSSVLGANVLTF.

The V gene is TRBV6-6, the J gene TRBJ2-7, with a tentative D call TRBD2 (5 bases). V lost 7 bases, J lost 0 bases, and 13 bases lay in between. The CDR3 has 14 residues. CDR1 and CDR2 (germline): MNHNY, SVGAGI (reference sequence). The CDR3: CASTDDGSSYEQYF. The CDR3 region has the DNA TGTGCCAGCACCGACGATGGGAGCTCCTACGAGCAGTACTTC.

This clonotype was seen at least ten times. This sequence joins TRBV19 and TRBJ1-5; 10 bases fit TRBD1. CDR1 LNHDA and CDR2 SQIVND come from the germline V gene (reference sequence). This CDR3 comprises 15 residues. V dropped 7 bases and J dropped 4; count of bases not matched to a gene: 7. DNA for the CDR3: TGTGCCAGTACCAATGACAGGGGGCTTAATCAGCCCCAGCATTTT. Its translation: CASTNDRGLNQPQHF.

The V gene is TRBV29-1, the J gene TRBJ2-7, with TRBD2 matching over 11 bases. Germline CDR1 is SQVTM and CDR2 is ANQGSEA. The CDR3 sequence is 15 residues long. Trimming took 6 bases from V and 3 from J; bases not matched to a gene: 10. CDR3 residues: CSVSGGTSGFYEQYF. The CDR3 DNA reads TGCAGCGTGTCGGGAGGGACTAGCGGTTTCTACGAGCAGTACTTC.

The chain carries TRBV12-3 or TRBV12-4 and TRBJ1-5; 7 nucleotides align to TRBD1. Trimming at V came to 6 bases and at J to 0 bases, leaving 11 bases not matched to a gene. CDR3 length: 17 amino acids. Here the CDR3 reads CASRFRPGTDSNQPQHF. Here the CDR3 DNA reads TGTGCCAGCAGGTTTCGCCCCGGGACAGATAGCAATCAGCCCCAGCATTTT.

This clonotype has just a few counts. The CDR3 protein is CASRESEGNEKLFF. DNA of the CDR3: TGTGCCAGCAGAGAAAGCGAGGGTAATGAAAAACTGTTTTTT. The chain is built from TRBV2 and TRBJ1-4, with no clear D. Per the germline V gene, CDR1 is SNHLY and CDR2 is FYNNEI. The V end was cut by 6 bases, the J end by 4 bases, with 12 bases between. CDR3 length: 14 amino acids.

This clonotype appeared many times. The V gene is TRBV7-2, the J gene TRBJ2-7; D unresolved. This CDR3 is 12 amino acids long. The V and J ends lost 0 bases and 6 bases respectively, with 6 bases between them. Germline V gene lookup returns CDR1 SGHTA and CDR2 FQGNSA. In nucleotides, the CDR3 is TGTGCCAGCAGCTTAGCATTCCGCGAGCAGTACTTC. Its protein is CASSLAFREQYF.

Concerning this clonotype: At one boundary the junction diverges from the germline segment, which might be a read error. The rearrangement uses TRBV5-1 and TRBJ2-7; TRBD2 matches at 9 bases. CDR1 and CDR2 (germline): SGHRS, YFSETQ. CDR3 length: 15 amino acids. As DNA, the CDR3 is TGTGCCAGCAGCCAAGTGGCGGGAGGGCCGGACGAGCAGTACTTC. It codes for CASSQVAGGPDEQYF.

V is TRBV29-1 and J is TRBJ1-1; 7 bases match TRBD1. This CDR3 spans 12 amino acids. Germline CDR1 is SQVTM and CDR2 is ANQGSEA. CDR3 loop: CRRQGIVTEAFF. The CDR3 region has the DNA TGCAGACGACAGGGAATAGTGACTGAAGCTTTCTTT.

The CDR3, as DNA: TGTGCCATCAGTGAGGGCCAGTCTTCTAACTATGGCTACACCTTC. Encoded protein: CAISEGQSSNYGYTF. V is TRBV10-3 and J is TRBJ1-2; no firm D call. The ends were cut back, 2 bases at V and 0 bases at J, with 10 bases in the middle. The CDR3 totals 15 residues. The germline V gene has CDR1 ENHRY and CDR2 SYGVKD.

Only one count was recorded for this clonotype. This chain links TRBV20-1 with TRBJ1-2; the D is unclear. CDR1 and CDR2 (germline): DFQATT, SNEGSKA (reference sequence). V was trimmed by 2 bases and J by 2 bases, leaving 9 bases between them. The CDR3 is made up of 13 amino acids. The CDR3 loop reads CSARPGYNYGYTF. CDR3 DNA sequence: TGCAGTGCTAGACCCGGGTACAACTATGGCTACACCTTC.

This CDR3 reads CASSEAGQGARAAFF. Written as DNA, the CDR3 is TGTGCCAGCAGTGAAGCGGGGCAGGGGGCCCGAGCAGCTTTCTTT. The chain uses TRBV2 and TRBJ1-1, with 8 bases lining up with TRBD1. This CDR3 spans 15 amino acids. Germline CDR1 reads SNHLY; CDR2 reads FYNNEI. The V gene end was trimmed by 0 bases and the J gene end by 10 bases; junction bases not matched to a gene: 10.